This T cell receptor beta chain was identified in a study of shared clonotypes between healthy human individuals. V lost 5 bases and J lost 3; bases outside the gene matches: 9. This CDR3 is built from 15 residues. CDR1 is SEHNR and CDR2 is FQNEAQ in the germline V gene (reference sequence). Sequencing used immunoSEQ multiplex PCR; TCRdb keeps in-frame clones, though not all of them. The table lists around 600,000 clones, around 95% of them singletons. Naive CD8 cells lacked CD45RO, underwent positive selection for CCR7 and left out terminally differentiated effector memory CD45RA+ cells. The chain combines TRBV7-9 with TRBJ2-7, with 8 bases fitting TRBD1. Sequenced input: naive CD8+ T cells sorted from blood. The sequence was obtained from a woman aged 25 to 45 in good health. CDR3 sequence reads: CASSPGQGAFYEQYF. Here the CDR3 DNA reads TGTGCCAGCAGCCCAGGACAGGGAGCCTTCTACGAGCAGTACTTC.